The T cell receptor (beta chain) under discussion was sequenced for a study of follicular helper T cells after annual influenza vaccination. The repertoire was sequenced with immunoSEQ multiplex PCR; TCRdb's copy has only in-frame clones and lacks some. The data hold roughly 7,300 clones, with over 80% observed a single time. Time point reported: 2015-2016 season, 7 days after influenza vaccination. Donors were community-dwelling with no influenza vaccine in the prior 6 months. Trimming pared 4 bases from V and 0 bases from J, leaving 11 bases between. The CDR3 runs 15 residues. Germline CDR1 is SGHRS and CDR2 is YFSETQ.

The sequencing used CXCR5+ CD38- circulating T follicular helper cells from blood, collected 7 days after influenza vaccination. Subset reported: circulating Tfh, non-naive CD4+CXCR5+PD-1+ (ICOS+CD38+ or ICOS-CD38-). This chain uses TRBV5-1 with TRBJ2-4; tentative D call: TRBD2 (5 bases). This clonotype originated in an adult who received the influenza vaccine. This CDR3 reads CASSGESLAKNIQYF. The CDR3 DNA follows: TGCGCCAGCAGCGGGGAGTCTTTAGCCAAAAACATTCAGTACTTC.